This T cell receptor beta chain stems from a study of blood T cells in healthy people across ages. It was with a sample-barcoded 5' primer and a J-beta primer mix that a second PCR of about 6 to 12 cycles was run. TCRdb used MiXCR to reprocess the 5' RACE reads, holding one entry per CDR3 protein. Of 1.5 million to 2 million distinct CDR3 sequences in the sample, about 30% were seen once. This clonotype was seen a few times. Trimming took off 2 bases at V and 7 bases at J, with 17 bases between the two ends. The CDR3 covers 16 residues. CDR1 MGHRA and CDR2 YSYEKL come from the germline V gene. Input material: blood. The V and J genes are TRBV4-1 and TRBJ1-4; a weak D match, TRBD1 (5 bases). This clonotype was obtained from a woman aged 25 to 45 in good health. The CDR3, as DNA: TGCGCCAGCAGCCAACTGAGCGGGACCCGGGGTGAAAAACTGTTTTTT. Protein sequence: CASSQLSGTRGEKLFF.